This T cell receptor beta chain originates from a study of chemoradiotherapy in HPV16-positive cancers (dated by TCRdb to between 2021 and 2023). In the study overall: Candidate HPV-specific T-cell clones and common TCR motifs were defined through functional T-cell assays on cells from a couple of HPV16-positive patients. The study set out to ask whether T-cell immunity against the HPV oncoproteins E6 and E7 changes over the course of chemoradiotherapy and whether that immunity affects survival. The candidate HPV-specific TCRs and motifs were subsequently tracked in TCR repertoires obtained from roughly 90 patients with HPV-related cancers.

Repertoires were sampled multiple times during chemoradiotherapy, which allowed clonal expansion in the tumor microenvironment to be followed. Overall study outcomes, separate from this receptor: Expansion of candidate HPV-specific clones and E7-related TCR motifs was observed in the tumor microenvironment during treatment, whereas no such expansion was observed for non-HPV-specific T cells. In HPV16-positive patients, expansion of HPV-responsive T cells during chemoradiotherapy was found to be associated with improved recurrence-free survival. The survival association was reported for HPV16-positive patients, and the functional definition of HPV-specific T cells was derived from only two HPV16-positive patients.

The V and J ends are trimmed by 3 bases and 14 bases, leaving 2 bases between them. CDR1 and CDR2 (SEHNR, FQNEAQ) derive from the germline V gene (reference sequence). Reading from cysteine to phenylalanine, the CDR3 counts 9 amino acids. Left in the record is the CDR3 DNA by itself, 27 bases read in frame from the first base. Receptors were amplified or captured by the immunoSEQ multiplex PCR assay. Drawn from immuneACCESS, this table holds only the in-frame rearrangements with V and J called that TCRdb kept. Clones are partly lost; checked studies trace under half to an unresolved V gene and leave the rest unexplained. This sample has 5,900 or so clones in its table, and more than 65% of those were observed once. The ten largest clones take up 6.3% of the sample. This clone has just a few counts. Its antigen target is currently unknown. Base qualities are not provided; no much larger clone lies one nucleotide away.

Sequences were derived from tumor tissue, sampled from a patient who underwent chemoradiotherapy. The chain uses TRBV7-9 and TRBJ1-6; the D gene is not confidently resolved. This receptor was identified in a human donor with HPV-associated anogenital cancer. The sequenced DNA is TGTGCCAGCAGCTTCTCCCTCCACTTT. Its product reads: CASSFSLHF.